This TCR beta chain comes out of a study of cytomegalovirus exposure and HLA in healthy donors. Study results and limitations: A classifier reportedly called cytomegalovirus status with high sensitivity and specificity.

TCRdb keeps only in-frame clones here, not all; method: immunoSEQ multiplex PCR. The sample lists some 49,000 clones; about 94% were seen once. The length of the CDR3 is 14 residues. Trimming removed 3 bases from V and 6 bases from J; junction bases left unmatched: 4. In germline, CDR1 is SGDLS, CDR2 YYNGEE. Details on this clone: Its antigen is undetermined.

The sequence was collected from a woman aged 18-30 years in good health and CMV-seropositive. The sequencing sample was made of PBMCs. The V gene is TRBV9, the J gene TRBJ2-2; 8 bases fit TRBD1. The CDR3 DNA follows: TGTGCCAGCAGCGAACGGACAGGGCCCGGGGAGCTGTTTTTT. Encoded protein: CASSERTGPGELFF. The entire variable domain, with the rest obtained from reference TRBV9 and TRBJ2-2, is as follows: DSGVTQTPKHLITATGQRVTLRCSPRSGDLSVYWYQQSLDQGLQFLIQYYNGEERAKGNILERFSAQQFPDLHSELNLSSLELGDSALYFCASSERTGPGELFFGEGSRLTVL.